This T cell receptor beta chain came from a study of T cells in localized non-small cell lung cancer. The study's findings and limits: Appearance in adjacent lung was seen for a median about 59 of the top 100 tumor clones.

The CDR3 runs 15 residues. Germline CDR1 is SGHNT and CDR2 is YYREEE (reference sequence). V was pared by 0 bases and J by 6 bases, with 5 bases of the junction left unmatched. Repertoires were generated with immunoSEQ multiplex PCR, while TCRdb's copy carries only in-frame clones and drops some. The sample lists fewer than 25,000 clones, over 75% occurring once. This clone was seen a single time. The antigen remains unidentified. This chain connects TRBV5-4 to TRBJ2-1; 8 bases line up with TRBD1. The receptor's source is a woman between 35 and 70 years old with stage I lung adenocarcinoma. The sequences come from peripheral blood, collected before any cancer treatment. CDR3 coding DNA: TGTGCCAGCAGCTTGGGATGGCAGGGGGCCAATGAGCAGTTCTTC. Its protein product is CASSLGWQGANEQFF.